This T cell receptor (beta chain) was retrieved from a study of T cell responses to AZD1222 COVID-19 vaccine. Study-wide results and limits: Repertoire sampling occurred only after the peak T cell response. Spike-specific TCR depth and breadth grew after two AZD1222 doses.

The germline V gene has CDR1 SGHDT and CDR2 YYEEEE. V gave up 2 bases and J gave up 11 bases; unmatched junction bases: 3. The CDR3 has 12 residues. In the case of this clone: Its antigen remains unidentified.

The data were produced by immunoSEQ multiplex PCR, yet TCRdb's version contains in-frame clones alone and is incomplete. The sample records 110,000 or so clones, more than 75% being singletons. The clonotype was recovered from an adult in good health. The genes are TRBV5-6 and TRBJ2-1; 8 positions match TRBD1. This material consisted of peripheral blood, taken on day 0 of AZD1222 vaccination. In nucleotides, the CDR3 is TGTGCCAGCAGCTTATGGGACAGGCAGCAGTTCTTC. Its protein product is CASSLWDRQQFF. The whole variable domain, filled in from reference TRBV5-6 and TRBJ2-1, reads DAGVTQSPTHLIKTRGQQVTLRCSPKSGHDTVSWYQQALGQGPQFIFQYYEEEERQRGNFPDRFSGHQFPNYSSELNVNALLLGDSALYLCASSLWDRQQFFGPGTRLTVL.